The 16 T cell receptor beta chains listed next were all sequenced from one sample in a study of T cell repertoires in ileal Crohn's disease. Some clones are missing from TCRdb's copy, which holds only in-frame ones; the method was immunoSEQ multiplex PCR. The sample holds some 12,000 clones; roughly 82% are singletons and the top ten take about 4.5%. Sequencing was carried out using ileal tissue. The source of these receptors is an adult with Crohn's disease.

The chain joins TRBV28 to TRBJ1-1; tentative D call: TRBD1 (5 bases). The CDR3 totals 12 residues. Looked up from germline, CDR1 is MDHEN and CDR2 is SYDVKM. Trimming cost V 3 bases and J 10 bases, with 12 bases left between them. CDR3 in DNA: TGTGCCAGCAGTTTCCTACGGACAATAGCTTTCTTT. It yields the protein CASSFLRTIAFF. Based on the CDR3 plus reference TRBV28 and TRBJ1-1, the full variable domain is DVKVTQSSRYLVKRTGEKVFLECVQDMDHENMFWYRQDPGLGLRLIYFSYDVKMKEKGDIPEGYSVSREKKERFSLILESASTNQTSMYLCASSFLRTIAFFGQGTRLTVV.

This clone was counted only a few times. The chain employs TRBV6-6 and TRBJ2-5; D perhaps matches TRBD2 (7 bases). The CDR3 consists of 15 residues. CDR1 and CDR2 from the germline V gene are MNHNY and SVGAGI (reference sequence). V was pared by 2 bases and J by 5 bases, with 15 bases between. CDR3 nucleotide sequence: TGTGCCAGCAGTTACGGGGGGGCAGGTCTGGAGACCCAGTACTTC. This codes for CASSYGGAGLETQYF.

The chain joins TRBV29-1 to TRBJ2-7, with a possible D match to TRBD2 (7 bases). Germline V gene data show CDR1 as SQVTM and CDR2 as ANQGSEA. The CDR3 has 12 amino acids. V was pared by 6 bases and J by 7 bases, with 16 bases between. This CDR3 is CSVDPGGHEQYF. The CDR3 DNA follows: TGCAGCGTGGACCCCGGGGGGCATGAGCAGTACTTC.

This chain uses TRBV4-1 with TRBJ1-4, with TRBD1 matching over 9 bases. Unmatched junction bases numbered 7, after V lost 5 bases and J lost 6 bases. CDR3 length: 15 residues. Germline assignment: CDR1 MGHRA and CDR2 YSYEKL. CDR3 nucleotides: TGCGCCAGCAGCGAAACAGGGGGCGCATATGAAAAACTGTTTTTT. It translates to CASSETGGAYEKLFF.

The chain uses TRBV12-5 and TRBJ2-5; D possibly corresponds to TRBD2 (6 bases). CDR1 and CDR2 from the germline V gene are LGHNT and FRNRAP. The CDR3 runs to 15 residues. Trimming stripped 1 base from V and 5 bases from J, with 14 bases between. The CDR3 region has the DNA TGTGCTAGTGGTTTGGCCCCCTCAGCGGGCGAGACCCAGTACTTC. Translated: CASGLAPSAGETQYF.

This CDR3 reads CASSQDGSFNYGYTF. The CDR3 nucleotides are TGCGCCAGCAGCCAAGATGGGAGTTTTAACTATGGCTACACCTTC. The chain links TRBV4-1 to TRBJ1-2, with unresolved D. V lost 0 bases and J 1 base, leaving 9 bases between the germline ends. The germline V gene encodes CDR1 MGHRA and CDR2 YSYEKL. This CDR3 comprises 15 residues.

The chain couples TRBV11-2 to TRBJ1-2, with D perhaps TRBD1 (5 bases). The length of the CDR3 is 16 residues. V dropped 2 bases and J dropped 4 bases, with 17 bases sitting between them. Germline CDR1 and CDR2: SGHAT and FQNNGV. The CDR3 reads CASSLRGRQERYGYTF. Here the CDR3 DNA reads TGTGCCAGCAGCTTAAGGGGTCGACAAGAACGCTATGGCTACACCTTC.

This chain joins TRBV6-1 and TRBJ1-3; D call uncertain. This CDR3 contains 14 residues. Germline assignment: CDR1 MNHNS and CDR2 SASEGT. V lost 6 bases and J 4 bases, leaving 13 bases between the germline ends. The CDR3 region is CASRAGSFGNTIYF. The CDR3, as DNA: TGTGCCAGCAGGGCCGGGAGCTTCGGAAACACCATATATTTT.

V and J are TRBV6-5 and TRBJ1-6; D may be TRBD1 (5 bases). V lost 6 bases, J lost 8 bases, and 14 bases lay in between. The CDR3 totals 14 residues. CDR1 MNHEY and CDR2 SVGAGI come from the germline V gene. CDR3 amino acids: CASSRLGGDSPLHF. The CDR3 region has the DNA TGTGCCAGCAGCCGACTCGGGGGGGATTCACCCCTCCACTTT.

V usage is TRBV29-1 and J usage is TRBJ1-5, with D perhaps matching TRBD1 (6 bases). Per the germline V gene, CDR1 is SQVTM and CDR2 is ANQGSEA. Trimming stripped 4 bases from V and 7 bases from J, with 14 bases between. This CDR3 comprises 13 residues. The CDR3 spells CSVVPGAGQPQHF. The CDR3 DNA follows: TGCAGCGTTGTCCCAGGGGCTGGGCAGCCCCAGCATTTT.

The genes are TRBV5-1 and TRBJ2-7, with TRBD2 matching over 8 bases. With V trimmed by 0 bases and J by 6 bases, 8 bases remained unmatched. From germline, CDR1 is SGHRS and CDR2 YFSETQ. CDR3 length equals 15 residues. The CDR3 sequence: CASSLEAGASSEQYF. The CDR3 DNA sequence: TGCGCCAGCAGCTTGGAAGCGGGGGCCTCGAGCGAGCAGTACTTC.

This chain uses TRBV6-4 with TRBJ1-1; D unresolved. The CDR3 length is 13 residues. Per the germline V gene, CDR1 is MRHNA and CDR2 is SNTAGT. Trimming shortened V by 2 bases and J by 9 bases, and 13 bases separated the two germline ends. The CDR3 DNA reads as TGTGCCAGCAGTGACATTGAGAGCGGGCAAGCTTTCTTT. Translating it yields CASSDIESGQAFF.

The J gene is TRBJ1-6, the V gene TRBV7-2; D gene uncertain. Germline V gene data show CDR1 as SGHTA and CDR2 as FQGNSA. Trimming removed 4 bases at V and 6 bases at J, with 4 bases between. The CDR3 consists of 12 residues. DNA of the CDR3: TGTGCCAGCAGCTCGCGTAATTCACCCCTCCACTTT. Protein sequence: CASSSRNSPLHF.

J is TRBJ2-5 and V is TRBV13; 8 nucleotides line up with TRBD1. With V trimmed by 4 bases and J by 2 bases, 6 bases remained unmatched. CDR1 is PRHDT and CDR2 is FYEKMQ in the germline V gene (reference sequence). This CDR3 is 15 amino acids long. The CDR3 bases are TGTGCCAGCAGCTCCTCCGGGACAGGACAAGAGACCCAGTACTTC. It encodes CASSSSGTGQETQYF.

The chain joins TRBV11-2 to TRBJ1-6; D remains unclear. The V gene's germline CDR1 is SGHAT and CDR2 FQNNGV. V shed 5 bases and J shed 7 bases, with 6 bases lying between them. This CDR3 region has 12 residues. The CDR3 reads CASSIQNSPLHF. The DNA of the CDR3 is TGTGCCAGCAGCATACAAAATTCACCCCTCCACTTT. Full variable domain (remainder filled in from reference TRBV11-2 and TRBJ1-6): EAGVAQSPRYKIIEKRQSVAFWCNPISGHATLYWYQQILGQGPKLLIQFQNNGVVDDSQLPKDRFSAERLKGVDSTLKIQPAKLEDSAVYLCASSIQNSPLHFGNGTRLTVT.

The chain combines TRBV27 with TRBJ1-2; D is possibly TRBD1 (5 bases). The CDR3 covers 14 residues. Trimming removed 5 bases at V and 7 bases at J, with 17 bases between. Germline V gene lookup returns CDR1 MNHEY and CDR2 SMNVEV (reference sequence). As DNA, the CDR3 is TGTGCCAGCAGTCACGGTGATTGGGGCCGTGGCTACACCTTC. This gives the protein CASSHGDWGRGYTF.